Listed here are 14 T cell receptor beta chains from one sample, sequenced in a study of T cell responses to AZD1222 COVID-19 vaccine. The data were produced by immunoSEQ multiplex PCR, yet TCRdb's version contains in-frame clones alone and is incomplete. The data show 150,000 to 200,000 clones, with around 90% seen just once and 1.3% to 1.5% held by the top ten. The sequencing here drew on peripheral blood, taken on day 0 of AZD1222 vaccination. All receptors come from an adult in good health.

The chain recombines TRBV18 with TRBJ1-2; 10 nucleotides line up with TRBD1. This CDR3 has 15 residues. After removal of 5 bases from V and 6 bases from J, the junction contained 9 bases not matched to a gene. Germline V CDR1 and CDR2: KGHSH, LQKENI. The CDR3 bases are TGTGCCAGCTCATCGAAAGCGACAGGGGGCGATGGCTACACCTTC. Protein: CASSSKATGGDGYTF.

V usage is TRBV12-3 or TRBV12-4 and J usage is TRBJ1-2; possibly TRBD1 for D (5 bases). V lost 6 bases and J 3 bases, leaving 11 bases between the germline ends. This CDR3 is 13 amino acids long. This CDR3 reads CASSSPGDYGYTF. CDR3 DNA: TGTGCCAGCAGCTCCCCGGGGGACTATGGCTACACCTTC.

The genes are TRBV21-1 and TRBJ2-5; TRBD2 reflects the table's D call only, with no check against the DNA. TRBV21-1 is marked as a pseudogene. The CDR3 runs to 17 residues. The CDR3 DNA follows: TGTGCCAGCAGCAAATGGGCGGGACTAGCTCTTCAAGAGACCCAGTACTTC. As protein: CASSKWAGLALQETQYF.

The V and J genes are TRBV21-1 and TRBJ1-1; the D call of TRBD1 is as the table states it, not checked on the DNA. TRBV21-1 is a pseudogene segment. This CDR3 region has 15 residues. CDR3 DNA sequence: TGTGCCAGCAGCTACCGACCTAGGGGGCCCACTGAAGCTTTCTTT. Its protein product is CASSYRPRGPTEAFF.

This sequence joins TRBV6-2 or TRBV6-3 and TRBJ2-1; 9 bases match TRBD2. CDR1 and CDR2 from the germline V gene are MNHEY and SVGEGT. The CDR3 runs 15 residues. J was trimmed by 8 bases and V by 0 bases; bases with no gene match: 5. The chain's CDR3 is CASSYSLAGSHEQFF. For the CDR3, the DNA is TGTGCCAGCAGTTACTCTCTAGCGGGGTCGCATGAGCAGTTCTTC.

The chain combines TRBV6-5 with TRBJ2-7, with D perhaps being TRBD1 or TRBD2 (5 bases each). This CDR3 region has 13 residues. The V and J ends lost 6 bases and 2 bases respectively, with 11 bases between them. The germline V gene has CDR1 MNHEY and CDR2 SVGAGI. This CDR3 is CASRGERTYEQYF. The CDR3 DNA sequence: TGTGCCAGCAGGGGGGAGAGGACCTACGAGCAGTACTTC.

This chain links TRBV11-2 with TRBJ1-1, with D maybe TRBD1 (6 bases). Trimming left V 5 bases short and J 4 bases short, with 11 bases between. This CDR3 contains 13 residues. Germline lookup yields CDR1 SGHAT and CDR2 FQNNGV. The CDR3 spells CASSPTGPTEAFF. The CDR3 bases are TGTGCCAGCAGCCCCACAGGGCCCACTGAAGCTTTCTTT.

The chain has TRBV2 and TRBJ2-1; D is ambiguous. V lost 2 bases and J lost 12, with 20 bases in between. The CDR3 spans 15 residues. Germline CDR1 reads SNHLY; CDR2 reads FYNNEI. The CDR3 DNA sequence: TGTGCCAGCAGTGAACTTGCCGCCCAACCAATGTCGCAGTTCTTC. Protein: CASSELAAQPMSQFF.

CDR3 sequence: CASHSVRSSYNSPLHF. Here the CDR3 DNA reads TGTGCCAGCCACTCCGTTAGGAGCTCCTATAATTCACCCCTCCACTTT. The rearrangement joins TRBV28 to TRBJ1-6; D remains unclear. The CDR3 runs to 16 residues. Germline V gene sequence: CDR1 MDHEN, CDR2 SYDVKM. V lost 8 bases, J lost 0 bases, and 14 bases lay in between.

This chain joins TRBV28 and TRBJ1-1, with 8 bases matching TRBD1. J gave up 1 base and V 6 bases, and 4 bases lay outside the gene matches. Germline-derived CDR1 and CDR2 are MDHEN and SYDVKM. The CDR3 covers 14 residues. Written as DNA, the CDR3 is TGTGCCAGCAGCACCGGGACAGGGAACACTGAAGCTTTCTTT. It yields the protein CASSTGTGNTEAFF.

In DNA, the CDR3 is TGTGCCAGCAGCCACATGGGCCCCCAAGAGACCCAGTACTTC. Protein sequence: CASSHMGPQETQYF. The chain uses TRBV14 and TRBJ2-5; no firm D call. V shed 3 bases and J shed 1 base, with 9 bases lying between them. The CDR3 runs 14 residues. CDR1 and CDR2 (germline): SGHDN, FVKESK.

The V gene is TRBV19, the J gene TRBJ1-6; D uncertain. The CDR3 is 17 amino acids. V lost 5 bases, J lost 1 base, and 15 bases lay in between. Germline CDR1 reads LNHDA; CDR2 reads SQIVND (reference sequence). CDR3 amino acids: CASSSDGNPSYNSPLHF. CDR3 DNA sequence: TGTGCCAGTAGTTCGGACGGGAACCCGTCCTATAATTCACCCCTCCACTTT. Full variable domain (rest looked up from reference TRBV19 and TRBJ1-6): DGGITQSPKYLFRKEGQNVTLSCEQNLNHDAMYWYRQDPGQGLRLIYYSQIVNDFQKGDIAEGYSVSREKKESFPLTVTSAQKNPTAFYLCASSSDGNPSYNSPLHFGNGTRLTVT.

The V and J genes are TRBV3-1 (or the pseudogene TRBV3-2) and TRBJ2-1; perhaps TRBD1 as D (6 bases). Trimming left V 7 bases short and J 9 bases short, with 22 bases between. The germline V gene encodes CDR1 LGHDT and CDR2 YNNKEL (reference sequence). The length of the CDR3 is 15 residues. CDR3 coding DNA: TGTGCCAGCACGACGGTGGGGGCCCAAGGCGGTGAGCAGTTCTTC. Its protein is CASTTVGAQGGEQFF.

The sample holds one count of this clone. V and J are TRBV10-1 and TRBJ1-1; D is undetermined. Germline V gene sequence: CDR1 WNHNN, CDR2 SYGVQD (reference sequence). This CDR3 comprises 15 residues. V lost 1 base and J 6 bases, leaving 15 bases between the germline ends. The CDR3 reads CASSELVTGKAEAFF. DNA for the CDR3: TGCGCCAGCAGTGAGTTGGTTACGGGAAAAGCTGAAGCTTTCTTT.